The next 6 T cell receptor beta chains were all read from a single sample in a study of T cells expressing NK-cell markers. For each CDR3 protein, TCRdb gives one entry from its re-call of the 5' RACE reads, without DNA. The sample table includes about 260,000 distinct CDR3 sequences. The specimen sequenced was blood T cells: a sorted CD56 or NKG2C T cell subset, CD4+ or CD8+ T cells, or bulk PBMC T cells (not recorded which). The source of these receptors is a man aged 18 to 35 in good health.

V gene TRBV5-6 combines with J gene TRBJ1-1; TCRdb's D call, TRBD1, is unchecked because there is no DNA. This CDR3 has 14 amino acids. Looked up from germline, CDR1 is SGHDT and CDR2 is YYEEEE. CDR3 region: CASSRGPLNTEAFF.

This chain connects TRBV7-9 to TRBJ2-2. Germline CDR1 reads SEHNR; CDR2 reads FQNEAQ (reference sequence). The CDR3 contains 11 residues. CDR3 sequence: CASSFVGELFF.

The chain links TRBV6-1 to TRBJ2-3; with no DNA, the TCRdb D assignment of TRBD1 cannot be verified. Germline CDR1 MNHNS, CDR2 SASEGT. This CDR3 region has 15 residues. The CDR3 reads CASSPRPGPTDTQYF.

V and J are TRBV7-6 and TRBJ2-1. Germline V gene sequence: CDR1 SGHVS, CDR2 FNYEAQ. This CDR3 has 17 residues. The CDR3 here is CASSLLGVGTVYNEQFF.

This CDR3 is CASSPRGGGETQYF. This chain links TRBV7-7 with TRBJ2-5; TCRdb names TRBD1, which stays unverified in the absence of DNA. Germline CDR1 and CDR2: SSHAT and FNYEAQ (reference sequence). The CDR3 length is 14 residues. The whole variable domain, remainder taken from reference TRBV7-7 and TRBJ2-5, is GAGVSQSPRYKVTKRGQDVTLRCDPISSHATLYWYQQALGQGPEFLTYFNYEAQPDKSGLPSDRFSAERPEGSISTLTIQRTEQRDSAMYRCASSPRGGGETQYFGPGTRLLVL.

The chain combines TRBV12-3 or TRBV12-4 with TRBJ2-5; TCRdb outputs TRBD2, but without DNA this stays unchecked. This CDR3 is built from 16 residues. CDR3 sequence reads: CASRPGTSGYQETQYF.